This TCR beta chain was profiled in a study of regulatory T cells in long-lasting Graves disease. Indicated time point: newly diagnosed GD, antithyroid drugs for less than 3 months. The authors made the TCR library using RNA they extracted from PBMCs. This clonotype was found a few times. TCR beta libraries were built with iRepertoire HTBI primers and Arm-PCR of CDR3 regions. TCRdb independently ran MiXCR on the multiplex PCR reads; one entry per CDR3 protein. The sample gives approximately 350,000 distinct CDR3 sequences, 16% of which show up once; approximately 30% is in the top ten. The V end was cut by 4 bases, the J end by 0 bases, with 13 bases between. Germline V gene lookup returns CDR1 KGHSH and CDR2 LQKENI. The CDR3 consists of 16 residues. The data also belong to a second study, concerning T cells in Graves' hyperthyroidism and ophthalmopathy.

The chain links TRBV18 to TRBJ1-5; D is ambiguous. The origin of this receptor is a man between 40 and 49 years old with Graves disease. The specimen comprised peripheral blood mononuclear cells (PBMCs), sampled at new diagnosis, from a patient treated with antithyroid drugs. This CDR3 reads CASSLQVADSNQPQHF. Here the CDR3 DNA reads TGTGCCAGCTCACTCCAAGTAGCGGATAGCAATCAGCCCCAGCATTTT.